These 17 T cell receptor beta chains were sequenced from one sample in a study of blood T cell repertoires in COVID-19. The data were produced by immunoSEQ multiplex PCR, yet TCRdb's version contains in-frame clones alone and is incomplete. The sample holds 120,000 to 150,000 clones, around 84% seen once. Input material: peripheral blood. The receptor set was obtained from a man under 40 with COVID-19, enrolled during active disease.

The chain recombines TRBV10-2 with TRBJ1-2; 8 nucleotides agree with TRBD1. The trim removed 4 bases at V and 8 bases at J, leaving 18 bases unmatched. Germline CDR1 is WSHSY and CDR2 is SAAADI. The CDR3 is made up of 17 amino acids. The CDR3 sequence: CASSVQPPGQGLWGYTF. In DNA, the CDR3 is TGCGCCAGCAGTGTACAACCACCAGGACAGGGACTTTGGGGCTACACCTTC.

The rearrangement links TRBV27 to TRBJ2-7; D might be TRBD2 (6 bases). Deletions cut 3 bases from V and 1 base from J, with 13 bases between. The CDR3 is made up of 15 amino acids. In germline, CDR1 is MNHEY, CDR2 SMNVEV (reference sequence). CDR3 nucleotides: TGTGCCAGCAGTTTTACGGGGGTAGAATCCTACGAGCAGTACTTC. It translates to CASSFTGVESYEQYF.

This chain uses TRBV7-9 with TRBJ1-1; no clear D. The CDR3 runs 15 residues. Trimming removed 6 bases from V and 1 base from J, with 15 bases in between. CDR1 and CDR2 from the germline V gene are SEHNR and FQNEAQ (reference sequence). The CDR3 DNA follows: TGTGCCAGCAGAACCATGCTCCGAGCGAACACTGAAGCTTTCTTT. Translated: CASRTMLRANTEAFF.

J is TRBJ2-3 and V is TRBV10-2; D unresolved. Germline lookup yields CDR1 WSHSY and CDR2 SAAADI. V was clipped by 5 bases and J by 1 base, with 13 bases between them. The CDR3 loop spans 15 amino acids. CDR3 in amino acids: CASSMKRGGTDTQYF. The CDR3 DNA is TGCGCCAGCAGTATGAAGCGTGGCGGCACAGATACGCAGTATTTT.

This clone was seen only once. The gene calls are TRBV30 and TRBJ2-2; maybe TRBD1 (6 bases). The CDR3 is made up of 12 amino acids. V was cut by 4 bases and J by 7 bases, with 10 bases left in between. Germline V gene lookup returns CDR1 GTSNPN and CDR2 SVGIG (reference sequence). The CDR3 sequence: CAWNRVVGELFF. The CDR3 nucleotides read TGTGCCTGGAACAGGGTAGTCGGGGAGCTGTTTTTT.

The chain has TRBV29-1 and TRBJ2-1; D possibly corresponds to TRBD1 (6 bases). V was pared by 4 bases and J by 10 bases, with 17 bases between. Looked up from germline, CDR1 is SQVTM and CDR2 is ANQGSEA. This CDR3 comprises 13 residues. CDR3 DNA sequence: TGCAGCGTTGGTGGGACACCGTTCGCCGAGCAGTTCTTC. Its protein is CSVGGTPFAEQFF.

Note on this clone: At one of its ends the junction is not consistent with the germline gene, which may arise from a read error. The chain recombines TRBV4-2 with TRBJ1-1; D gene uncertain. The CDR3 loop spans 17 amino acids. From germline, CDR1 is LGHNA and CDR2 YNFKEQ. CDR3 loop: CASSQVEGSRGNTEASF. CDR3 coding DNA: TGTGCCAGCAGCCAGGTCGAAGGGTCCCGAGGGAACACTGAAGCTTCCTTT.

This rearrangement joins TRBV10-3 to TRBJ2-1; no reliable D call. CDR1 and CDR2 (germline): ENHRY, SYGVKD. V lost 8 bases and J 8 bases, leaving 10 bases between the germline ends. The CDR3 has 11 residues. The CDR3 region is CAIRGVDEQFF. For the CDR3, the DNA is TGTGCCATCCGAGGAGTCGATGAGCAGTTCTTC.

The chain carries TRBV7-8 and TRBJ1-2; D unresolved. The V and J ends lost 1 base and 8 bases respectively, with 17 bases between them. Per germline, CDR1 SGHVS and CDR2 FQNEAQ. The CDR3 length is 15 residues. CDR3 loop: CASSLVGLASKGYTF. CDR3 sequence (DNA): TGTGCCAGCAGCTTAGTCGGACTGGCGTCGAAGGGCTACACCTTC.

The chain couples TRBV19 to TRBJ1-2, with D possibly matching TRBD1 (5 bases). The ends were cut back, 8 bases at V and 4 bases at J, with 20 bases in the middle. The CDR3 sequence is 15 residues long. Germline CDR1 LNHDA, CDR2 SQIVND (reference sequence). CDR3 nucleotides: TGTGCCAGTGGCCAAGGCCGGCAGGGAGGCTATGGCTACACCTTC. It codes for CASGQGRQGGYGYTF.

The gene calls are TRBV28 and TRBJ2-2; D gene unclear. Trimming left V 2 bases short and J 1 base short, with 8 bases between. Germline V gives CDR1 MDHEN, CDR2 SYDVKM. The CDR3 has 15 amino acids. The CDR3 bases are TGTGCCAGCAGTTTAGTACAGAGGAACACCGGGGAGCTGTTTTTT. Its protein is CASSLVQRNTGELFF. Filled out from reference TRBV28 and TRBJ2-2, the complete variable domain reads DVKVTQSSRYLVKRTGEKVFLECVQDMDHENMFWYRQDPGLGLRLIYFSYDVKMKEKGDIPEGYSVSREKKERFSLILESASTNQTSMYLCASSLVQRNTGELFFGEGSRLTVL.

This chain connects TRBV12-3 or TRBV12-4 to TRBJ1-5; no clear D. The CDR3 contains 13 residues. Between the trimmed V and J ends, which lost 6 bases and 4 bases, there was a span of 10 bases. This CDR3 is CASSQDRNQPQHF. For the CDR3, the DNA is TGTGCCAGCAGCCAGGATAGAAATCAGCCCCAGCATTTT.

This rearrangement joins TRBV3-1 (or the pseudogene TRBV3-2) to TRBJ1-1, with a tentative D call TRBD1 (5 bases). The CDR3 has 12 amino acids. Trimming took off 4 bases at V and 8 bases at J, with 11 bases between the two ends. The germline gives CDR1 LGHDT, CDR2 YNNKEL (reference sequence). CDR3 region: CASSRAGSEAFF. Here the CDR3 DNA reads TGTGCCAGCAGCCGAGCAGGGTCGGAAGCTTTCTTT.

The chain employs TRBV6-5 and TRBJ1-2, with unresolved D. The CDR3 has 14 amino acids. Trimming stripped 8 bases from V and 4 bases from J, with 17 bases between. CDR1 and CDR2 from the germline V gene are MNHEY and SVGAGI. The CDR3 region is CASAPSPGIYGYTF. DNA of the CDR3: TGTGCCAGCGCCCCATCCCCGGGGATCTATGGCTACACCTTC.

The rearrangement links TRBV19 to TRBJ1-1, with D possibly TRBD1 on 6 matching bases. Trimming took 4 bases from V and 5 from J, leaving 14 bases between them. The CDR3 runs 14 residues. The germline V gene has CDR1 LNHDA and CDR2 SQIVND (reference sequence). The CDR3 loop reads CASSTPQGRTEAFF. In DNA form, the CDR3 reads TGTGCCAGTAGTACCCCCCAGGGGCGGACTGAAGCTTTCTTT.

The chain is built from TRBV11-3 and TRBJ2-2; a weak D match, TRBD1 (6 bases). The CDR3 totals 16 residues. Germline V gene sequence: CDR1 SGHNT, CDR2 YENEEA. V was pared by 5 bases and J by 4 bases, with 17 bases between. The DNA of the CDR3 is TGTGCCAGCAGCCCTGACAGGTTACTGGCCACCGGGGAGCTGTTTTTT. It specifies CASSPDRLLATGELFF.

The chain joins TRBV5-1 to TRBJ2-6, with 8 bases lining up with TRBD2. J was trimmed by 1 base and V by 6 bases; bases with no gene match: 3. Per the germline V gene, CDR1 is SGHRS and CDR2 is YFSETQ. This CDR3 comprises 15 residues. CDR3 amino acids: CASTRGGSGANVLTF. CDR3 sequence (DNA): TGCGCCAGCACCCGGGGGGGGTCTGGGGCCAACGTCCTGACTTTC.